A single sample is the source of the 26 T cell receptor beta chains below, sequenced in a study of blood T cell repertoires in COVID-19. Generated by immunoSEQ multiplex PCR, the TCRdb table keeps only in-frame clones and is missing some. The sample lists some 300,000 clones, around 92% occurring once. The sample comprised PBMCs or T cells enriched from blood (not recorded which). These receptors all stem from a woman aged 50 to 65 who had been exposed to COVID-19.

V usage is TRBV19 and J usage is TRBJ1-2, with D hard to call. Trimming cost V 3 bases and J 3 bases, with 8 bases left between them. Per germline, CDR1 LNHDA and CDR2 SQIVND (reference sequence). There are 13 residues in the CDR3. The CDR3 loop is CASSIWPYYGYTF. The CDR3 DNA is TGTGCCAGTAGTATCTGGCCATACTATGGCTACACCTTC.

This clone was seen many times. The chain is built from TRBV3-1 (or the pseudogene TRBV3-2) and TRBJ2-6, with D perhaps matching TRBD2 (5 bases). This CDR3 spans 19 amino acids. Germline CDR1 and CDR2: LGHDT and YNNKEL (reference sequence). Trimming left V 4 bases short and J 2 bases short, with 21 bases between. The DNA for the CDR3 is TGTGCCAGCAGCCGTCCGAATTACAACTCGGGGACTGGGGCCAACGTCCTGACTTTC. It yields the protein CASSRPNYNSGTGANVLTF.

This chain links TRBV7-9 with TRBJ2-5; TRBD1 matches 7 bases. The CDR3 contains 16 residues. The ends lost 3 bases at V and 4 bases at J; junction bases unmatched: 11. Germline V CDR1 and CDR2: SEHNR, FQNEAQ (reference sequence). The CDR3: CASSFYEGAERETQYF. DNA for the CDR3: TGTGCCAGCAGCTTTTACGAGGGGGCCGAGAGAGAGACCCAGTACTTC. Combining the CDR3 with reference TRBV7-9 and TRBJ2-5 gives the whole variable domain DTGVSQNPRHKITKRGQNVTFRCDPISEHNRLYWYRQTLGQGPEFLTYFQNEAQLEKSRLLSDRFSAERPKGSFSTLEIQRTEQGDSAMYLCASSFYEGAERETQYFGPGTRLLVL.

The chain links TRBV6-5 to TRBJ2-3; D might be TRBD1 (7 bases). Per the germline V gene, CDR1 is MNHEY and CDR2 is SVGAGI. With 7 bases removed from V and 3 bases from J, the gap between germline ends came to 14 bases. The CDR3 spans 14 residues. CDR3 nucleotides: TGTGCCAGCACCCTCAGGGGGGCGACAGATACGCAGTATTTT. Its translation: CASTLRGATDTQYF.

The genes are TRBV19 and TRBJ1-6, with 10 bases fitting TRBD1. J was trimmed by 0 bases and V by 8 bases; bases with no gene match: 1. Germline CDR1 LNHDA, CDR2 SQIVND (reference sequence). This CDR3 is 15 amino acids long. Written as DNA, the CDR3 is TGTGCCAGTCGGGACAGGGGCTCCTATAATTCACCCCTCCACTTT. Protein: CASRDRGSYNSPLHF.

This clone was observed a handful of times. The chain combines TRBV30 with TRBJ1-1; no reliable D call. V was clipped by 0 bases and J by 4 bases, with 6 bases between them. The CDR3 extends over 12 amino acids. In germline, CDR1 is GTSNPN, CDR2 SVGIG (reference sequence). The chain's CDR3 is CAWSVSLTEAFF. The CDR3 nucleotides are TGTGCCTGGAGTGTGTCCCTCACTGAAGCTTTCTTT. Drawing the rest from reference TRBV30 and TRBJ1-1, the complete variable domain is SQTIHQWPATLVQPVGSPLSLECTVEGTSNPNLYWYRQAAGRGLQLLFYSVGIGQISSEVPQNLSASRPQDRQFILSSKKLLLSDSGFYLCAWSVSLTEAFFGQGTRLTVV.

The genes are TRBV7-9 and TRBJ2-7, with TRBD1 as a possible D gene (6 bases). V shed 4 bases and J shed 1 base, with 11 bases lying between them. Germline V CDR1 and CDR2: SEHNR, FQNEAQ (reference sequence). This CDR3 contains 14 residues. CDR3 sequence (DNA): TGTGCCAGCAGCTCCCAAACAGGGTCCTACGAGCAGTACTTC. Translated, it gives CASSSQTGSYEQYF. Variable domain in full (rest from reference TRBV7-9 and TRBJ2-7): DTGVSQNPRHKITKRGQNVTFRCDPISEHNRLYWYRQTLGQGPEFLTYFQNEAQLEKSRLLSDRFSAERPKGSFSTLEIQRTEQGDSAMYLCASSSQTGSYEQYFGPGTRLTVT.

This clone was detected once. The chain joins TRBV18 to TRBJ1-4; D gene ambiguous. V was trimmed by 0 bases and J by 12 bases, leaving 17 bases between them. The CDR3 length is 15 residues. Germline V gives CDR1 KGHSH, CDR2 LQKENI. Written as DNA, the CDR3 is TGTGCCAGCTCACCACCGCTAGTGAAGCCTGTGGAACTGTTTTTT. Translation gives CASSPPLVKPVELFF.

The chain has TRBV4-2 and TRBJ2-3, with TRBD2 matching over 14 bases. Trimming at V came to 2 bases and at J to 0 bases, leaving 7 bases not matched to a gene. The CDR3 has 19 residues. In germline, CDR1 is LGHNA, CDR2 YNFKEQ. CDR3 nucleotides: TGTGCCAGCAGCCAAATATGGACTAGCGGGGGGACTAGCACAGATACGCAGTATTTT. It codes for CASSQIWTSGGTSTDTQYF.

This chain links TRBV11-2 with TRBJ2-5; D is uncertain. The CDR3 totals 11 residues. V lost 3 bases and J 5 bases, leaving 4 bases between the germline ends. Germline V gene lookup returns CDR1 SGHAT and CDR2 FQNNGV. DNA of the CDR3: TGTGCCAGCAGCTTCGAGGAGACCCAGTACTTC. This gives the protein CASSFEETQYF.

The CDR3 here is CASSLLSPGVGGYEQYF. In nucleotides, the CDR3 is TGTGCCAGCAGTTTATTATCCCCAGGCGTCGGGGGCTACGAGCAGTACTTC. The chain recombines TRBV27 with TRBJ2-7; D possibly corresponds to TRBD2 (6 bases). Germline V gene data show CDR1 as MNHEY and CDR2 as SMNVEV (reference sequence). V lost 1 base, J lost 3 bases, and 19 bases lay in between. The CDR3 totals 17 residues.

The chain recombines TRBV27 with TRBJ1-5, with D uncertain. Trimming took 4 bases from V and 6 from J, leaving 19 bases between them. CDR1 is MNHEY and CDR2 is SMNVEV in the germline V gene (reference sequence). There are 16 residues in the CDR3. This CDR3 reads CASSSSLPAWPQPQHF. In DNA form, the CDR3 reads TGTGCCAGCAGTTCCTCACTACCCGCCTGGCCTCAGCCCCAGCATTTT.

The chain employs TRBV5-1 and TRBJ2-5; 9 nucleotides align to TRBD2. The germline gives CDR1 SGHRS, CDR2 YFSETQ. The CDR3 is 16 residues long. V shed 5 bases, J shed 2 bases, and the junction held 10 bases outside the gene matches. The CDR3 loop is CASRPATSGPQETQYF. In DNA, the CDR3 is TGCGCCAGCAGACCTGCGACTAGCGGACCTCAAGAGACCCAGTACTTC.

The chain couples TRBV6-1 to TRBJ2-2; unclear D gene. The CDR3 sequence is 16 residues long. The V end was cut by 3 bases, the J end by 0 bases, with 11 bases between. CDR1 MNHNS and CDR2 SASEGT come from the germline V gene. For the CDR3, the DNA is TGTGCCAGCAGTGACACGCGGTTCTCGAACACCGGGGAGCTGTTTTTT. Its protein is CASSDTRFSNTGELFF.

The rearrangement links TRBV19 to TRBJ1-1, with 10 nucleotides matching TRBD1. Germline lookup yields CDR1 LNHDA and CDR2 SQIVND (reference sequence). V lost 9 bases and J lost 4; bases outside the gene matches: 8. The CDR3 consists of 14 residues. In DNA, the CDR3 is TGTGCCAGCCGGGACAGGGGAGCTCGCACTGAAGCTTTCTTT. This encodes CASRDRGARTEAFF. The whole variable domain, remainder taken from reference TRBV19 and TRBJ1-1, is DGGITQSPKYLFRKEGQNVTLSCEQNLNHDAMYWYRQDPGQGLRLIYYSQIVNDFQKGDIAEGYSVSREKKESFPLTVTSAQKNPTAFYLCASRDRGARTEAFFGQGTRLTVV.

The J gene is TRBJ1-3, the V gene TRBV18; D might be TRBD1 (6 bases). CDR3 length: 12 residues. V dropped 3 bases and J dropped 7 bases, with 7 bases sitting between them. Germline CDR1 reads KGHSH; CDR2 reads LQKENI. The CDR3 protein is CASSPQGNTIYF. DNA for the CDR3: TGTGCCAGCTCACCCCAGGGGAACACCATATATTTT.

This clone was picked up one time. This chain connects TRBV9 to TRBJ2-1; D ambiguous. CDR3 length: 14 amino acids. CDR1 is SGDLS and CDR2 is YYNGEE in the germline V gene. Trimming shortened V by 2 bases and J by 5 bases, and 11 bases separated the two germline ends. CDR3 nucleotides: TGTGCCAGCAGCGTTGACTCGAGGCACAATGAGCAGTTCTTC. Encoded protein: CASSVDSRHNEQFF.

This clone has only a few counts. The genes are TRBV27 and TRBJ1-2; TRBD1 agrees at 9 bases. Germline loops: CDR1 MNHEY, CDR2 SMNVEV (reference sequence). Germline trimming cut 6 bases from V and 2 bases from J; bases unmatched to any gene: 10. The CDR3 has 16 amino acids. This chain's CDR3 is CASSRTGGGGNYGYTF. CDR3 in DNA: TGTGCCAGCAGCCGAACAGGGGGCGGCGGCAACTATGGCTACACCTTC.

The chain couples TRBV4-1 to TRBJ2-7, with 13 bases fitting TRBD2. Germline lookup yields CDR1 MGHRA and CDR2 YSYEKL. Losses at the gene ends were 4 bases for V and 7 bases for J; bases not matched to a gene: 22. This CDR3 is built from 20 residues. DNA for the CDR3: TGCGCCAGCAGCCCCGGGGGTTCACTAGCGGGGGGGCTCGGACGGTTGGAGCAGTACTTC. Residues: CASSPGGSLAGGLGRLEQYF.

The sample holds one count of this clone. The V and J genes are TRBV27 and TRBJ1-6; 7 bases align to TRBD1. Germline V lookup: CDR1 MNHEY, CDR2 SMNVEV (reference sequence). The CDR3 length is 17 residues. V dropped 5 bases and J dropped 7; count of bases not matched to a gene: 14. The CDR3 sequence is CASSLLYTGAGNSPLHF. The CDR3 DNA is TGTGCCAGCAGTCTACTATACACAGGGGCGGGGAATTCACCCCTCCACTTT.

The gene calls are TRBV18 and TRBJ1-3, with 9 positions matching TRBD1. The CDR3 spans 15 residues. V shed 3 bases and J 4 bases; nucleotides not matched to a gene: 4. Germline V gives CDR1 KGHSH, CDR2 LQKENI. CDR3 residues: CASSPRTGEGNTIYF. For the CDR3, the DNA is TGTGCCAGCTCACCCCGGACAGGGGAAGGAAACACCATATATTTT.

The CDR3 spells CASSPGQGLGYTF. The CDR3, as DNA: TGTGCCAGCAGTCCGGGACAGGGTTTAGGCTACACCTTC. V gene TRBV2 combines with J gene TRBJ1-2, with TRBD1 identical over 9 bases. V dropped 5 bases and J dropped 8; count of bases not matched to a gene: 6. The CDR3 consists of 13 residues. From germline, CDR1 is SNHLY and CDR2 FYNNEI. Full variable domain (remainder filled in from reference TRBV2 and TRBJ1-2): EPEVTQTPSHQVTQMGQEVILRCVPISNHLYFYWYRQILGQKVEFLVSFYNNEISEKSEIFDDQFSVERPDGSNFTLKIRSTKLEDSAMYFCASSPGQGLGYTFGSGTRLTVV.

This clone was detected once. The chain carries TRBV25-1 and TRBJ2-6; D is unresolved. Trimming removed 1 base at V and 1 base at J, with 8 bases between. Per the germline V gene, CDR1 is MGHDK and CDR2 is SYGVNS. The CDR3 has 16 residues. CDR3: CASSESSTSGANVLTF. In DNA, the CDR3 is TGTGCCAGCAGTGAATCCTCAACTTCTGGGGCCAACGTCCTGACTTTC. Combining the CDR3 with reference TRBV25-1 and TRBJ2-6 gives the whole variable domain EADIYQTPRYLVIGTGKKITLECSQTMGHDKMYWYQQDPGMELHLIHYSYGVNSTEKGDLSSESTVSRIRTEHFPLTLESARPSHTSQYLCASSESSTSGANVLTFGAGSRLTVL.

Written as DNA, the CDR3 is TGTGCCAGCAGTTTCCGTGAAAAACTGTTTTTT. Translation: CASSFREKLFF. The chain carries TRBV28 and TRBJ1-4; no definite D call. The germline V gene has CDR1 MDHEN and CDR2 SYDVKM. This CDR3 comprises 11 residues. With 3 bases removed from V and 7 bases from J, the gap between germline ends came to 3 bases.

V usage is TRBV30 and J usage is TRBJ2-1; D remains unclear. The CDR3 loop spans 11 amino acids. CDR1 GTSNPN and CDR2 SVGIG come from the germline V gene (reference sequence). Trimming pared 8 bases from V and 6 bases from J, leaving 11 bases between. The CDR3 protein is CAGPYGNEQFF. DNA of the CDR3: TGTGCCGGGCCCTACGGCAATGAGCAGTTCTTC.

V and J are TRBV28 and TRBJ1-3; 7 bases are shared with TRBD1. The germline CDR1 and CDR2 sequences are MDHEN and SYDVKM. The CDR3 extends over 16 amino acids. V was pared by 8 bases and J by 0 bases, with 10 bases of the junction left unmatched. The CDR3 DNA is TGTGCCAGCGCGTCAGGGGGTCGCCTCTCTGGAAACACCATATATTTT. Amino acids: CASASGGRLSGNTIYF.